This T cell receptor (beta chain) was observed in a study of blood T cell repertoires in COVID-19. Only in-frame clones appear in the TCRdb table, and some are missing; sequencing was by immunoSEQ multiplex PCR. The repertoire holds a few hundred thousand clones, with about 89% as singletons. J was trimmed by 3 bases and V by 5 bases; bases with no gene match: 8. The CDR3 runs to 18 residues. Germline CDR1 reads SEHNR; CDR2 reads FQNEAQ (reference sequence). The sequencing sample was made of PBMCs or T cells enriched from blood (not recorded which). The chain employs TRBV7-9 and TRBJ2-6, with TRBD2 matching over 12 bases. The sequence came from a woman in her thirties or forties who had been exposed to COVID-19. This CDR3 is CASSETSGRSFGANVLTF. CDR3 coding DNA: TGTGCCAGCAGCGAGACTAGCGGGAGATCTTTTGGGGCCAACGTCCTGACTTTC.